Presented here are 2 T cell receptor beta chains from one specimen sequenced in a study of neurological immune-mediated disorders. TCRdb fed the 5' RACE reads into MiXCR, producing one record per CDR3 protein. The sample includes tens of thousands of distinct CDR3 sequences, roughly 8.3% of them seen just once. Specified time point: longitudinal time-point 3. The sequenced sample consisted of PBMCs. The source is a woman in her thirties or forties in good health.

As regards this clonotype: A much larger clone is a single base away; this may be a read error. This sequence joins TRBV29-1 and TRBJ2-1, with D perhaps matching TRBD2 (6 bases). The CDR3 length is 13 residues. Germline CDR1 SQVTM, CDR2 ANQGSEA. CDR3 DNA sequence: TGCGGCGTCCTACCCGGCGGGACCAATGAGCAGTTCTTC. Translating it yields CGVLPGGTNEQFF.

This clonotype has a count of ten or more. V usage is TRBV6-2 or TRBV6-3 and J usage is TRBJ2-1; 9 positions agree with TRBD2. CDR1 and CDR2 (germline): MNHEY, SVGEGT. CDR3 length: 16 amino acids. V dropped 2 bases and J dropped 7; count of bases not matched to a gene: 9. CDR3 sequence (DNA): TGTGCCAGCAGTTACGGTGGCCTAGCGGGGTGGAATGAGCAGTTCTTC. Encoded protein: CASSYGGLAGWNEQFF.